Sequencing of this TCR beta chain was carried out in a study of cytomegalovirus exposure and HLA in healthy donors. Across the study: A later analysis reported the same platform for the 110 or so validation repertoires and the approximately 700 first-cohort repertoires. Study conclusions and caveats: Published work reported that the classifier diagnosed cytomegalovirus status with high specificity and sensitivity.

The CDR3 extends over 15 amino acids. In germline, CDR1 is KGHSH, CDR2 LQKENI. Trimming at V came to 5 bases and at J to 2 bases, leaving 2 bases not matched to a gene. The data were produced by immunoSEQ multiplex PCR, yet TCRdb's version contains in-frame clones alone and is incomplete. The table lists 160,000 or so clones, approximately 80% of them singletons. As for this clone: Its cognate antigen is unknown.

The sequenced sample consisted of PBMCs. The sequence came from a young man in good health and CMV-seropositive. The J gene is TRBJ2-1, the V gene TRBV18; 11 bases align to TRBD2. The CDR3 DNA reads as TGTGCCAGCTCAAAGACTAGCGGGGCCTACAATGAGCAGTTCTTC. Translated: CASSKTSGAYNEQFF.